What follows describes a single TCR beta chain. TCRdb's table, derived via immunoSEQ multiplex PCR, lists solely in-frame clones and lacks some. The sample includes tens of thousands of clones, about 95% of them seen just once. The data are from a study of T cell changes during pregnancy in multiple sclerosis. Sample: peripheral blood, taken in the third trimester of pregnancy. The receptor was isolated from a female donor with multiple sclerosis, enrolled in a pregnancy study.

The CDR3 sequence: CASSEFSGRDADTQYF. The CDR3 nucleotides are TGTGCCAGCAGTGAATTCAGCGGGAGAGACGCAGATACGCAGTATTTT. The chain couples TRBV6-1 to TRBJ2-3, with 8 bases fitting TRBD2. Looked up from germline, CDR1 is MNHNS and CDR2 is SASEGT. The trim removed 2 bases at V and 4 bases at J, leaving 8 bases unmatched. This CDR3 region has 16 residues.